The 5 T cell receptor beta chains in this list originate from one sample, sequenced in a study of beta chain features in type 1 diabetes. Sequencing targeted expressed TCRB transcripts, as all isolated RNA had been reverse transcribed. The protocol was immunoSEQ multiplex PCR, while the TCRdb copy is restricted to in-frame clones and leaves out a portion. This table holds roughly 300,000 clones, 11% to 15% found once. Sequenced material: central memory CD4+ T cells from blood. The receptors here all came from a man aged 30 to 45 in good health.

On this clone itself: The sample contains more than one DNA sequence encoding this CDR3. This rearrangement joins TRBV5-1 to TRBJ2-7; D could derive from TRBD1 or TRBD2 (5 bases each). The CDR3 sequence is 14 residues long. CDR1 SGHRS and CDR2 YFSETQ come from the germline V gene. V was pared by 5 bases and J by 3 bases, with 15 bases between. The CDR3 DNA follows: TGCGCCAGCAGTCTTGAGGGGTTAGTCTACGAGCAGTACTTC. Encoded protein: CASSLEGLVYEQYF.

The CDR3 DNA reads as TGTGCCAGTTTCGGCGGATACGCGAACACCGGGGAGCTGTTTTTT. Protein sequence: CASFGGYANTGELFF. The V gene is TRBV19, the J gene TRBJ2-2, with D uncertain. This CDR3 comprises 15 residues. V lost 8 bases and J lost 0, with 13 bases in between. Germline V lookup: CDR1 LNHDA, CDR2 SQIVND (reference sequence).

This clone was counted between two and nine times. The V call is TRBV27, the J call TRBJ2-5; 14 nucleotides match TRBD2. With V trimmed by 4 bases and J by 5 bases, 9 bases remained unmatched. Germline loops: CDR1 MNHEY, CDR2 SMNVEV (reference sequence). The length of the CDR3 is 17 residues. The CDR3 DNA reads as TGTGCCAGCAGTTCCCGACTAGCGGGGGGGCTAATGGAGACCCAGTACTTC. Protein: CASSSRLAGGLMETQYF.

The sample holds a few counts of this clone. Germline and junction disagree at one end, which may indicate a read error. Here the CDR3 DNA reads TGCGCCAGCAGCCAACCCCTAGCTACCTACGAGCAGTACTTC. This encodes CASSQPLATYEQYF. The chain joins TRBV13 to TRBJ2-7; a weak D match, TRBD2 (5 bases). The CDR3 length is 14 residues. Germline V gene data show CDR1 as PRHDT and CDR2 as FYEKMQ (reference sequence).

This chain uses TRBV10-3 with TRBJ1-2, with D hard to call. The CDR3 totals 16 residues. The germline V and J ends were trimmed by 4 bases and 4 bases, with 19 bases remaining between them. Germline-derived CDR1 and CDR2 are ENHRY and SYGVKD. CDR3 residues: CAISVEDLTSSYGYTF. In nucleotides, the CDR3 is TGTGCCATCAGTGTGGAGGACCTCACTAGCTCCTATGGCTACACCTTC.